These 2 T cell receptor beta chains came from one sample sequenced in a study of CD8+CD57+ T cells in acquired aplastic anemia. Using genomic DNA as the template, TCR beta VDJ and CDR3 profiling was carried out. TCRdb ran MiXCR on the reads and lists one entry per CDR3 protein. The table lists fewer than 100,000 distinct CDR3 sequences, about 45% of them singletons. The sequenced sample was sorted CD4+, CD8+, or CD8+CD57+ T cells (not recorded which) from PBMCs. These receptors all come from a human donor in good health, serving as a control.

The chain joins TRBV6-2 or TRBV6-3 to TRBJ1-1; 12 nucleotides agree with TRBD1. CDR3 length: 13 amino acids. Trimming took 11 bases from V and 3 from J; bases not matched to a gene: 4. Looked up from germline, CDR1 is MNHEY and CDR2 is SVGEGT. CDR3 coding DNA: TGTGCCGGGGGACAGGGGGCGTACACTGAAGCTTTCTTT. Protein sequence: CAGGQGAYTEAFF.

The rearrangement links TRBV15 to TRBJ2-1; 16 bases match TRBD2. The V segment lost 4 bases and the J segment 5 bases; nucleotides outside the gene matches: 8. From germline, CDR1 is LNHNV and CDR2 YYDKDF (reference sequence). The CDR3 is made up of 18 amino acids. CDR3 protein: CATSIGGLAGGTNNEQFF. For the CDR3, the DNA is TGTGCCACCAGCATAGGGGGACTAGCGGGAGGGACTAACAATGAGCAGTTCTTC.